What follows are 21 T cell receptor beta chains derived from one specimen sequenced in a study of blood T cell repertoires in COVID-19. Some clones are missing from TCRdb's copy, which holds only in-frame ones; the method was immunoSEQ multiplex PCR. The repertoire has roughly 450,000 clones, less than 95% of them found once; the top ten carry roughly 0.66%. What was sequenced was PBMCs or T cells enriched from blood (not recorded which). These receptor sequences come from a man aged 18 to 30 who had recovered from COVID-19.

As for this clone: This same CDR3 is encoded by further DNA sequences in the sample. The chain employs TRBV5-4 and TRBJ1-6, with D perhaps matching TRBD1 (5 bases). This CDR3 contains 14 residues. Per germline, CDR1 SGHNT and CDR2 YYREEE (reference sequence). Trimming pared 2 bases from V and 6 bases from J, leaving 9 bases between. In nucleotides, the CDR3 is TGTGCCAGCAGCTTAGGCCAGGGTAATTCACCCCTCCACTTT. This encodes CASSLGQGNSPLHF.

The chain couples TRBV27 to TRBJ1-6; 7 nucleotides agree with TRBD1. From germline, CDR1 is MNHEY and CDR2 SMNVEV (reference sequence). J was trimmed by 13 bases and V by 5 bases; bases with no gene match: 11. The CDR3 is 14 residues long. The CDR3 here is CASSQRQGVAPLHF. The CDR3 coding sequence is TGTGCCAGCAGTCAAAGACAGGGTGTCGCTCCCCTCCACTTT.

V and J are TRBV5-4 and TRBJ1-4, with 12 bases that match TRBD1. V was clipped by 3 bases and J by 8 bases; unmatched bases: 8. CDR1 is SGHNT, CDR2 YYREEE, per germline (reference sequence). The CDR3 totals 16 residues. CDR3 in DNA: TGTGCCAGCAGCTCCGGGACAGGGGGCGAAAGAGAAAAACTGTTTTTT. Amino acids: CASSSGTGGEREKLFF.

The chain carries TRBV3-1 (or the pseudogene TRBV3-2) and TRBJ1-5; 7 bases agree with TRBD1. J lost 6 bases, V lost 4 bases, and 3 bases had no gene match. The CDR3 length is 13 residues. Germline lookup yields CDR1 LGHDT and CDR2 YNNKEL (reference sequence). The CDR3 loop is CASSLTGVQPQHF. Here the CDR3 DNA reads TGTGCCAGCAGCCTCACAGGGGTTCAGCCCCAGCATTTT.

The chain recombines TRBV27 with TRBJ1-2; D may be TRBD1 (6 bases). The CDR3 has 15 amino acids. The V gene's germline CDR1 is MNHEY and CDR2 SMNVEV (reference sequence). With 3 bases removed from V and 8 bases from J, the gap between germline ends came to 19 bases. CDR3 coding DNA: TGTGCCAGCAGTTTTGGGACTACAGGGTTCCGGGGCTACACCTTC. Its translation: CASSFGTTGFRGYTF.

This clone was detected once. The J gene is TRBJ2-2, the V gene TRBV3-1 (or the pseudogene TRBV3-2), with 14 bases fitting TRBD2. This CDR3 has 16 amino acids. The germline gives CDR1 LGHDT, CDR2 YNNKEL (reference sequence). Losses at the gene ends were 2 bases for V and 8 bases for J; bases not matched to a gene: 4. The CDR3 DNA is TGTGCCAGCAGCCAACGGACTAGCGGGAGGAGTGGGGAGCTGTTTTTT. This codes for CASSQRTSGRSGELFF.

This clone was seen only once. This rearrangement joins TRBV3-1 (or the pseudogene TRBV3-2) to TRBJ2-1; 9 positions match TRBD2. Germline loops: CDR1 LGHDT, CDR2 YNNKEL (reference sequence). The V gene end was trimmed by 1 base and the J gene end by 6 bases; junction bases not matched to a gene: 1. This CDR3 spans 14 amino acids. The CDR3 sequence is CASSQGGRANEQFF. The CDR3 DNA follows: TGTGCCAGCAGCCAAGGCGGGAGGGCCAATGAGCAGTTCTTC.

The V gene is TRBV2, the J gene TRBJ1-6; D is perhaps TRBD1 (6 bases). Germline CDR1 reads SNHLY; CDR2 reads FYNNEI. There are 15 residues in the CDR3. Trimming pared 7 bases from V and 5 bases from J, leaving 15 bases between. The CDR3 loop reads CASTLVDRNNSPLHF. The CDR3 DNA follows: TGTGCCAGCACCTTAGTGGACAGAAATAATTCACCCCTCCACTTT. The variable domain in full, with the rest retrieved from reference TRBV2 and TRBJ1-6, is EPEVTQTPSHQVTQMGQEVILRCVPISNHLYFYWYRQILGQKVEFLVSFYNNEISEKSEIFDDQFSVERPDGSNFTLKIRSTKLEDSAMYFCASTLVDRNNSPLHFGNGTRLTVT.

The genes are TRBV12-3 or TRBV12-4 and TRBJ1-2; tentatively, D is TRBD1 (5 bases). The germline V and J ends were trimmed by 6 bases and 7 bases, with 12 bases remaining between them. The CDR3 is made up of 12 amino acids. This CDR3 reads CASRDSPSGYTF. Written as DNA, the CDR3 is TGTGCCAGCAGAGACAGCCCGAGTGGCTACACCTTC.

The chain has TRBV19 and TRBJ1-2, with 7 bases matching TRBD1. Trimming removed 7 bases from V and 3 bases from J; junction bases left unmatched: 11. This CDR3 contains 15 residues. Germline lookup yields CDR1 LNHDA and CDR2 SQIVND (reference sequence). In DNA form, the CDR3 reads TGTGCCAGTACCCCATTGACAGGGAAGGACTATGGCTACACCTTC. Translated: CASTPLTGKDYGYTF.

This rearrangement joins TRBV20-1 to TRBJ1-1; a possible D gene is TRBD1 (5 bases). V was clipped by 3 bases and J by 2 bases, with 16 bases between them. Per the germline V gene, CDR1 is DFQATT and CDR2 is SNEGSKA (reference sequence). CDR3 length: 15 residues. DNA of the CDR3: TGCAGTGCTAGTAGCCTTAAGCAGGGCAACACTGAAGCTTTCTTT. As protein: CSASSLKQGNTEAFF.

The chain is built from TRBV30 and TRBJ1-5; D possibly corresponds to TRBD1 (5 bases). The germline CDR1 and CDR2 sequences are GTSNPN and SVGIG (reference sequence). V shed 1 base and J shed 1 base, with 8 bases lying between them. The CDR3 is 14 residues long. The CDR3 reads CAWSGGGSNQPQHF. The CDR3 nucleotides read TGTGCCTGGAGTGGGGGGGGGAGCAATCAGCCCCAGCATTTT. The variable domain in full, completed from reference TRBV30 and TRBJ1-5, reads SQTIHQWPATLVQPVGSPLSLECTVEGTSNPNLYWYRQAAGRGLQLLFYSVGIGQISSEVPQNLSASRPQDRQFILSSKKLLLSDSGFYLCAWSGGGSNQPQHFGDGTRLSIL.

The rearrangement joins TRBV4-1 to TRBJ2-1, with 9 bases matching TRBD2. Per the germline V gene, CDR1 is MGHRA and CDR2 is YSYEKL. This CDR3 is built from 17 residues. V dropped 0 bases and J dropped 2; count of bases not matched to a gene: 5. The CDR3 DNA reads as TGCGCCAGCAGCCAAGATCTTGCGGGAGGGCCCTACAATGAGCAGTTCTTC. Amino acid sequence: CASSQDLAGGPYNEQFF.

The rearrangement uses TRBV6-5 and TRBJ1-2, with no clear D. The CDR3 is made up of 11 amino acids. V was shortened by 10 bases and J by 7 bases, with 13 bases between the two germline ends. Looked up from germline, CDR1 is MNHEY and CDR2 is SVGAGI. The CDR3 DNA follows: TGTGCCACGCGAGGGTCGGGTGGCTACACCTTC. This gives the protein CATRGSGGYTF.

J is TRBJ1-2 and V is TRBV6-5, with 7 bases identical to TRBD1. V was pared by 5 bases and J by 7 bases, with 10 bases of the junction left unmatched. Germline CDR1 is MNHEY and CDR2 is SVGAGI. The CDR3 loop spans 14 amino acids. The CDR3 sequence: CASSKGAKGAGYTF. For the CDR3, the DNA is TGTGCCAGCAGTAAGGGGGCGAAGGGCGCTGGCTACACCTTC.

V and J are TRBV7-9 and TRBJ1-2; D is ambiguous. This CDR3 is built from 12 residues. Germline V CDR1 and CDR2: SEHNR, FQNEAQ (reference sequence). V gave up 1 base and J gave up 13 bases, with 13 bases separating them. The CDR3 nucleotides are TGTGCCAGCAGCTTAGTTTCCGGTGTCGGCACCTTC. Protein product: CASSLVSGVGTF.

The gene calls are TRBV29-1 and TRBJ1-1, with D possibly being TRBD1 (6 bases). Germline V gene lookup returns CDR1 SQVTM and CDR2 ANQGSEA. The CDR3 sequence is 13 residues long. V was cut by 3 bases and J by 0 bases, with 8 bases left in between. The CDR3 DNA is TGCAGCGTTGAGGGACACCTGAACACTGAAGCTTTCTTT. Its protein is CSVEGHLNTEAFF.

The chain employs TRBV24-1 and TRBJ2-7, with 7 bases that match TRBD2. Per the germline V gene, CDR1 is KGHDR and CDR2 is SFDVKD. This CDR3 is 15 amino acids long. The J segment lost 2 bases and the V segment lost 3 bases, leaving 6 bases of the junction unmatched. The DNA of the CDR3 is TGTGCCACCAGTGATGTGGCTAGCGGAACCTACGAGCAGTACTTC. Translated: CATSDVASGTYEQYF.

The chain uses TRBV11-2 and TRBJ2-3, with TRBD2 as a possible D gene (6 bases). The V gene's germline CDR1 is SGHAT and CDR2 FQNNGV. CDR3 length: 17 amino acids. V shed 0 bases and J shed 10 bases, with 23 bases lying between them. The DNA of the CDR3 is TGTGCCAGCAGCTTAGATGGAATAGCGGTCATTACGGCCTCGCAGTATTTT. Translation: CASSLDGIAVITASQYF.

The CDR3 sequence: CASSSFEMNNEQFF. CDR3 coding DNA: TGTGCCAGCAGCTCCTTTGAGATGAACAATGAGCAGTTCTTC. The rearrangement links TRBV6-5 to TRBJ2-1; D is undetermined. CDR1 and CDR2 (germline): MNHEY, SVGAGI. Trimming removed 6 bases from V and 5 bases from J, with 14 bases in between. There are 14 residues in the CDR3.

The chain recombines TRBV5-4 with TRBJ1-1, with a possible D match to TRBD1 (6 bases). This CDR3 contains 13 residues. Trimming left V 3 bases short and J 1 base short, with 7 bases between. Germline CDR1 reads SGHNT; CDR2 reads YYREEE (reference sequence). In nucleotides, the CDR3 is TGTGCCAGCAGCTGGACAGCGAACACTGAAGCTTTCTTT. It specifies CASSWTANTEAFF.